This TCR beta chain appears in the sequencing data of a study of human T cells and chemical hapten exposure. Across the whole study: In the roughly 25-week study, patients were dosed weekly with diphenylcyclopropenone on the scalp throughout. Patch tests of 0.01% DPC on the upper back were read at 6 days.

Study-level results: Expanded TCRs grouped into significantly more large CDR3 similarity clusters than controls produced.

Per the authors' pipeline: Sample-level TCR yields exhibited a median of around 100,000, with a range of roughly 20,000 to 690,600. TCRdb reanalysed the RACE reads using MiXCR and keeps one entry per CDR3 protein. What appears here as the V and J calls and clone size reflects TCRdb's work, not the paper's. The repertoire holds roughly 30,000 distinct CDR3 sequences, with 8% to 10% as singletons. Germline-derived CDR1 and CDR2 are WSHSY and SAAADI. This CDR3 is built from 14 residues. Trimming took 6 bases from V and 8 from J, leaving 17 bases between them. Indicated time point: patch test 2, 6 weeks after DPC sensitization. Sample treatment: therapeutic diphenylcyclopropenone sensitization with weekly scalp DPC. To note about this clonotype: Its antigen is not identified.

The clonotype originates from a man younger than 45 with alopecia areata. Some clones in this sample may be carry-over from other donors' samples. The chain couples TRBV10-2 to TRBJ2-4, with TRBD1 as a possible D gene (5 bases). Sequences were derived from whole blood, sampled in connection with sensitization to the hapten diphenylcyclopropenone (DPC). The CDR3 protein is CASSTQGSTDIQYF. The CDR3 DNA follows: TGCGCCAGCAGCACCCAGGGAAGTACGGACATTCAGTACTTC.